This T cell receptor (beta chain) was sequenced during a study of CD8+CD57+ T cells in acquired aplastic anemia. Overall study context: Sorted CD4+ and CD8+ cells yielded roughly 3.5 ug of DNA on average. Researchers reported that healthy donors averaged about 11 million reads for CD4+ cells.

According to the study, genomic DNA was the template for TCR beta VDJ and CDR3 profiling. Each CDR3 protein is one row after TCRdb ran MiXCR on the reads. Of 35,000 to 50,000 distinct CDR3 sequences in the sample, about two thirds were seen once. Study-wide findings and caveats: The number of CD8+ CDR3 sequences shared by patients and controls was 25 to 35.

About this clonotype itself: What it recognizes is unknown.

From germline, CDR1 is LNHDA and CDR2 SQIVND (reference sequence). V shed 8 bases and J 1 base; nucleotides not matched to a gene: 4. This CDR3 is built from 13 residues. The receptor's source is a human donor in good health, serving as a control. Sequenced input: sorted CD4+, CD8+, or CD8+CD57+ T cells (not recorded which) from PBMCs. The chain carries TRBV19 and TRBJ2-5, with 7 bases that match TRBD1. The CDR3 loop reads CASADRSQETQYF. DNA of the CDR3: TGTGCCAGTGCGGACAGGTCCCAAGAGACCCAGTACTTC. Using reference TRBV19 and TRBJ2-5 for the parts outside the CDR3, the full variable domain is DGGITQSPKYLFRKEGQNVTLSCEQNLNHDAMYWYRQDPGQGLRLIYYSQIVNDFQKGDIAEGYSVSREKKESFPLTVTSAQKNPTAFYLCASADRSQETQYFGPGTRLLVL.